These 19 T cell receptor beta chains were all obtained from the same sample, sequenced in a study of T cells in localized non-small cell lung cancer. Repertoires were generated with immunoSEQ multiplex PCR, while TCRdb's copy carries only in-frame clones and drops some. Among tens of thousands of clones listed, 70% to 90% were seen once. The sequencing here drew on peripheral blood, taken before any cancer treatment. The origin of the receptors is a male donor aged 60 or over with stage I lung adenocarcinoma.

V and J are TRBV11-2 and TRBJ1-6, with 7 bases lining up with TRBD1. V dropped 5 bases and J dropped 10; count of bases not matched to a gene: 5. Germline V CDR1 and CDR2: SGHAT, FQNNGV. The CDR3 contains 13 residues. The CDR3 region is CASSATGRSPLHF. The CDR3, as DNA: TGTGCCAGCAGCGCGACAGGGCGGTCACCCCTCCACTTT.

This chain uses TRBV5-6 with TRBJ1-2; perhaps TRBD1 as D (6 bases). The germline V and J ends were trimmed by 4 bases and 2 bases, with 9 bases remaining between them. Germline CDR1 SGHDT, CDR2 YYEEEE. The CDR3 has 13 amino acids. The CDR3 loop is CASSEDRNYGYTF. CDR3 sequence (DNA): TGTGCCAGCAGCGAAGACAGGAACTATGGCTACACCTTC.

The rearrangement links TRBV18 to TRBJ1-4, with D possibly TRBD1 on 5 matching bases. V was pared by 5 bases and J by 3 bases, with 10 bases between. Germline CDR1 reads KGHSH; CDR2 reads LQKENI. The CDR3 length is 14 residues. The CDR3 DNA follows: TGTGCCAGCTCATTAGGGGCGTCTAATGAAAAACTGTTTTTT. As protein: CASSLGASNEKLFF.

The chain has TRBV7-6 and TRBJ2-7, with D maybe TRBD1 (6 bases). CDR1 is SGHVS, CDR2 FNYEAQ, per germline. This CDR3 contains 15 residues. Trimming stripped 0 bases from V and 6 bases from J, with 15 bases between. CDR3 region: CASSLALLPGVEQYF. For the CDR3, the DNA is TGTGCCAGCAGCTTAGCCCTGCTCCCAGGGGTCGAGCAGTACTTC. Using reference TRBV7-6 and TRBJ2-7 for the parts outside the CDR3, the full variable domain is GAGVSQSPRYKVTKRGQDVALRCDPISGHVSLYWYRQALGQGPEFLTYFNYEAQQDKSGLPNDRFSAERPEGSISTLTIQRTEQRDSAMYRCASSLALLPGVEQYFGPGTRLTVT.

CDR3 nucleotide sequence: TGCGCCAGCAGCTTGGGAGGACAGGGCGCTGAAGCTTTCTTT. Its translation is CASSLGGQGAEAFF. The chain is built from TRBV5-1 and TRBJ1-1; 8 bases map to TRBD1. J was trimmed by 6 bases and V by 0 bases; bases with no gene match: 4. The CDR3 has 14 amino acids. Germline CDR1 SGHRS, CDR2 YFSETQ.

The chain combines TRBV18 with TRBJ1-1; TRBD1 matches 9 bases. The CDR3 sequence is 16 residues long. V lost 5 bases and J lost 6; bases outside the gene matches: 13. CDR1 is KGHSH, CDR2 LQKENI, per germline. In DNA form, the CDR3 reads TGTGCCAGCTCATCGAGCCGGGACAGGGTAACGTCTGAAGCTTTCTTT. Its translation: CASSSSRDRVTSEAFF.

The rearrangement joins TRBV19 to TRBJ1-5; no firm D call. The CDR3 has 16 residues. Per the germline V gene, CDR1 is LNHDA and CDR2 is SQIVND (reference sequence). The V gene lost 5 bases and the J gene lost 2 bases, with 16 bases spanning the gap. CDR3 in DNA: TGTGCCAGTAGTTCGGCAGGAGAAAGGGGCAATCAGCCCCAGCATTTT. Protein sequence: CASSSAGERGNQPQHF.

The chain carries TRBV6-5 and TRBJ1-1; 7 bases are a match to TRBD1. CDR1 is MNHEY, CDR2 SVGAGI, per germline. The CDR3 sequence is 14 residues long. Germline trimming cut 6 bases from V and 1 base from J; bases unmatched to any gene: 5. As DNA, the CDR3 is TGTGCCAGCAGGCCGGGACAGACGAACACTGAAGCTTTCTTT. The encoded protein is CASRPGQTNTEAFF.

This clone has just a few counts. The genes are TRBV30 and TRBJ1-5; D ambiguous. CDR1 is GTSNPN, CDR2 SVGIG, per germline (reference sequence). This CDR3 contains 15 residues. The germline V and J ends were trimmed by 1 base and 3 bases, with 13 bases remaining between them. CDR3 DNA: TGTGCCTGGAGTGACGAAGCGGTCACCAATCAGCCCCAGCATTTT. Its protein product is CAWSDEAVTNQPQHF.

The gene calls are TRBV28 and TRBJ2-2; D is possibly TRBD2 (6 bases). The CDR3 has 14 residues. V dropped 3 bases and J dropped 4 bases, with 9 bases sitting between them. CDR1 MDHEN and CDR2 SYDVKM come from the germline V gene. This CDR3 is CASSFSAGTGELFF. The CDR3 coding sequence is TGTGCCAGCAGTTTTTCAGCGGGCACCGGGGAGCTGTTTTTT.

V is TRBV28 and J is TRBJ2-5; D might be TRBD1 (5 bases). The length of the CDR3 is 13 residues. Per germline, CDR1 MDHEN and CDR2 SYDVKM. V lost 10 bases, J lost 4 bases, and 16 bases lay in between. CDR3 loop: CATARANGETQYF. In DNA, the CDR3 is TGTGCCACTGCCAGGGCCAACGGAGAGACCCAGTACTTC.

This chain connects TRBV9 to TRBJ2-1; either TRBD1 or TRBD2 may supply D (5 bases each). This CDR3 is built from 16 residues. Looked up from germline, CDR1 is SGDLS and CDR2 is YYNGEE. V dropped 2 bases and J dropped 5 bases, with 17 bases sitting between them. CDR3 region: CASSVRGVGSDNEQFF. DNA of the CDR3: TGTGCCAGCAGCGTTCGAGGGGTGGGTTCCGACAATGAGCAGTTCTTC. The full variable domain, in which reference TRBV9 and TRBJ2-1 provide the parts outside the CDR3, is DSGVTQTPKHLITATGQRVTLRCSPRSGDLSVYWYQQSLDQGLQFLIQYYNGEERAKGNILERFSAQQFPDLHSELNLSSLELGDSALYFCASSVRGVGSDNEQFFGPGTRLTVL.

This chain uses TRBV28 with TRBJ1-3; no definite D call. CDR3 length: 16 residues. Trimming stripped 4 bases from V and 4 bases from J, with 17 bases between. Germline V gene sequence: CDR1 MDHEN, CDR2 SYDVKM. The CDR3 region is CASSSEPRTDGNTIYF. DNA for the CDR3: TGTGCCAGCAGTTCCGAACCCCGGACCGACGGAAACACCATATATTTT. Full variable domain (remainder filled in from reference TRBV28 and TRBJ1-3): DVKVTQSSRYLVKRTGEKVFLECVQDMDHENMFWYRQDPGLGLRLIYFSYDVKMKEKGDIPEGYSVSREKKERFSLILESASTNQTSMYLCASSSEPRTDGNTIYFGEGSWLTVV.

V gene TRBV27 combines with J gene TRBJ1-6, with a weak D call TRBD1 (5 bases). Per germline, CDR1 MNHEY and CDR2 SMNVEV (reference sequence). Trimming left V 5 bases short and J 5 bases short, with 16 bases between. This CDR3 contains 16 residues. CDR3 bases: TGTGCCAGCAGTCCAAGAGGGGACCGGGATAATTCACCCCTCCACTTT. This sequence encodes CASSPRGDRDNSPLHF.

This chain joins TRBV15 and TRBJ2-3; perhaps TRBD2 as D (5 bases). This CDR3 has 16 residues. Germline values: CDR1 LNHNV, CDR2 YYDKDF (reference sequence). V was pared by 0 bases and J by 5 bases, with 15 bases between. CDR3 loop: CATSRDSSGGRDTQYF. In DNA form, the CDR3 reads TGTGCCACCAGCAGAGATTCCAGCGGCGGTAGAGATACGCAGTATTTT.

The chain links TRBV7-2 to TRBJ2-2; D possibly uses TRBD1 or TRBD2 (6 bases each). In germline, CDR1 is SGHTA, CDR2 FQGNSA. This CDR3 is 16 amino acids long. V was clipped by 1 base and J by 1 base, with 10 bases between them. The CDR3 spells CASSLVGGQNTGELFF. CDR3 in DNA: TGTGCCAGCAGCTTAGTGGGGGGACAGAACACCGGGGAGCTGTTTTTT.

The chain uses TRBV7-8 and TRBJ2-7; D possibly corresponds to TRBD1 (6 bases). V lost 4 bases and J lost 0, with 19 bases in between. This CDR3 is 17 amino acids long. Germline V gene lookup returns CDR1 SGHVS and CDR2 FQNEAQ. DNA of the CDR3: TGTGCCAGCAGCTCGACGGTGAACAGGGATCTCTCCTACGAGCAGTACTTC. Amino acid sequence: CASSSTVNRDLSYEQYF. The full variable domain, completed using reference TRBV7-8 and TRBJ2-7, is GAGVSQSPRYKVAKRGQDVALRCDPISGHVSLFWYQQALGQGPEFLTYFQNEAQLDKSGLPSDRFFAERPEGSVSTLKIQRTQQEDSAVYLCASSSTVNRDLSYEQYFGPGTRLTVT.

J is TRBJ2-7 and V is TRBV5-4; TRBD1 agrees at 12 bases. This CDR3 is built from 16 residues. Germline V gene data show CDR1 as SGHNT and CDR2 as YYREEE (reference sequence). V was pared by 4 bases and J by 1 base, with 6 bases of the junction left unmatched. In DNA, the CDR3 is TGTGCCAGCAGCCTAGGGACAGGGGGCGAATCCTACGAGCAGTACTTC. This gives the protein CASSLGTGGESYEQYF.

The CDR3 protein is CAWSGLTSGAYEQYF. DNA of the CDR3: TGTGCCTGGAGCGGACTCACTAGCGGAGCCTACGAGCAGTACTTC. The chain recombines TRBV30 with TRBJ2-7, with 8 bases that match TRBD2. Germline V gene data show CDR1 as GTSNPN and CDR2 as SVGIG (reference sequence). J lost 2 bases, V lost 3 bases, and 9 bases had no gene match. CDR3 length equals 15 residues.